This entry is about one TCR beta chain. Its antigen remains unidentified. No per-base quality is available; no much larger clone lies one base away. TCRbeta CDR3 regions were amplified from genomic DNA by means of the immunoSEQ Assay, a bias-controlled multiplex PCR. Regarding the original processing steps: Nucleated cell counts per sample were estimated from amplification of reference gene primers within the assay. Sequence reads were collapsed and filtered to measure the absolute abundance of every unique TCRbeta CDR3 rearrangement. For each sample, productive Simpson clonality was calculated as the square root of Simpson's diversity index over productive rearrangements. The immuneACCESS repertoire file appears here via TCRdb, limited to in-frame rearrangements. These files lack a portion of the clones; in checked studies, under half of the deficit traces to unresolved V genes, and the cause of the others is not known. V and J calls and clone size come straight from that table; D and trimming were deduced from the DNA. This sample comprises approximately 200,000 clones, around 79% of them detected only once. 5.5% to 7% of the sample is taken by the ten largest.

The data are from a study of blood T cell repertoires in COVID-19 (dated by TCRdb to the early 2020s). Broadly, across the study: The collaborator samples originated in the United States, Italy and Spain and spanned the acute and convalescent phases of COVID-19. Deeply sampled blood TCRbeta repertoires from subjects exposed to, actively infected with, or recovered from COVID-19 were included in the dataset. Sample metadata almost always included a de-identified subject ID, COVID-19 status, age in years and sex. The material from the prospective study consisted of cDNA or gDNA derived from T cells, B-cell-depleted T cells, or PBMCs. The samples were drawn from two sources: the first 160 participants of the ongoing ImmuneRACE study, and approximately 1,300 subjects contributed by 6 global collaborators. Where available, HLA class I and class II types were obtained from metadata supplied by the sample provider rather than from assay-based typing. A freely available public database, intended as a resource for researchers studying the immune response to SARS-CoV-2, is where the repertoires were released. Paper-wide results and their limitations: The quantity of clinical and demographic metadata differed by source and by participant and was supplied without curation.

At one collaborating source in Seattle, patients were enrolled during active infection and were followed longitudinally through the course of disease. Collaborating institutions collected whole blood in K2EDTA tubes following their own protocols. For TCRbeta analysis, collaborators shipped samples in one of three forms: frozen whole blood, isolated PBMCs, or DNA extracted from either of those sample types. This TCR was sampled from a woman aged 35 to 49 with COVID-19, enrolled during active disease. The sequencing sample was made of peripheral blood.

The CDR3 loop reads CAISEVRGAGSQTQYF. Here is the DNA: TGTGCCATCAGTGAAGTCAGGGGCGCCGGGTCGCAGACCCAGTACTTC. The rearrangement joined TRBV10-3 to TRBJ2-5; tentative D gene TRBD1, with 6 bases matching. The junction carries 20 bases between V and J, which are trimmed by 3 bases and 6 bases respectively. From cysteine to phenylalanine, the CDR3 is 16 amino acids long. The retained sequence is limited to the CDR3, 48 bases, with the frame set at the first base. According to the germline V gene, CDR1 reads ENHRY and CDR2 reads SYGVKD.